This entry lists 4 T cell receptor beta chains sequenced from one sample in a study of blood T cell repertoires in COVID-19. Assay used: immunoSEQ multiplex PCR; TCRdb lists only in-frame clones, some missing. This sample has about 76,000 clones, with around nine tenths found just once. The sequenced sample consisted of peripheral blood. All receptors derive from a human donor in a cohort sampled during active COVID-19.

The V call is TRBV7-2, the J call TRBJ1-3, with D hard to call. This CDR3 contains 14 residues. V lost 6 bases, J lost 0 bases, and 9 bases lay in between. The germline V gene has CDR1 SGHTA and CDR2 FQGNSA. CDR3 sequence: CASSSRGSGNTIYF. The CDR3, as DNA: TGTGCCAGCAGTTCCCGGGGCTCTGGAAACACCATATATTTT.

The chain employs TRBV18 and TRBJ2-1, with 8 bases aligning to TRBD2. J was trimmed by 3 bases and V by 5 bases; bases with no gene match: 12. The CDR3 is made up of 17 amino acids. CDR1 is KGHSH, CDR2 LQKENI, per germline. CDR3 region: CASSFGPAGAGYNEQFF. As DNA, the CDR3 is TGTGCCAGCTCATTTGGACCAGCGGGGGCCGGCTACAATGAGCAGTTCTTC.

The chain couples TRBV30 to TRBJ2-3, with 9 bases fitting TRBD2. The CDR3 sequence is 16 residues long. Germline lookup yields CDR1 GTSNPN and CDR2 SVGIG (reference sequence). After removal of 0 bases from V and 2 bases from J, the junction contained 6 bases not matched to a gene. This chain's CDR3 is CAWSVRGGGATDTQYF. CDR3 DNA sequence: TGTGCCTGGAGTGTACGGGGCGGGGGGGCCACAGATACGCAGTATTTT.

This chain uses TRBV5-4 with TRBJ2-5; 7 bases are a match to TRBD2. With V trimmed by 1 base and J by 1 base, 7 bases remained unmatched. This CDR3 has 16 amino acids. Germline CDR1 and CDR2: SGHNT and YYREEE (reference sequence). CDR3 DNA: TGTGCCAGCAGCTTGACCCTAGGCGGGGGCCAAGAGACCCAGTACTTC. It translates to CASSLTLGGGQETQYF.